The present entry profiles one T cell receptor (beta chain) with its context. Its antigen remains unidentified. Per-base qualities were not stored, and no clone one base away is much larger. This beta chain represents an off-target read in a library built for alpha chains; its size is of limited meaning. Interpreted using the paper, the time point label stands for: sample taken at primary tumor resection. The donors were 65 to 85 patients from the lung TRACERx cohort who had early-stage, untreated non-small cell lung cancer. Without any cell sorting, TCR sequencing was performed on whole RNA extracted either from tumor and nontumor lung tissue or from cryopreserved PBMC samples. Patients were selected for TCR sequencing only if sufficient RNA was available from at least two tumor regions. Before selection, tumor and adjacent nontumor lung specimens were reviewed by a lung pathologist. According to the germline V gene, CDR1 reads MNHEY and CDR2 reads SVGAGI. Including the terminal cysteine and phenylalanine, the CDR3 comprises 16 residues. Kept here is only the CDR3 DNA, which spans 48 bases and is read in frame from base 1. The junction shows trimming of 6 bases on V and 4 bases on J, and the gene matches do not reach 9 bases of it.

The data were taken from a study of spatial heterogeneity in lung cancer (dated by TCRdb to the late 2010s). General notes on the study: More beta-chain than alpha-chain transcripts were consistently detected, likely reflecting higher beta-chain transcript abundance. In tumor regions, TCR transcript counts showed a strong correlation with a T cell transcriptional module score from matched bulk RNA-seq. In the raw uncorrected reads, each unique combination of TCR and UMI appeared more than ten times on average. In non-small cell lung cancer, the study made a quantitative comparison of TCR alpha and beta repertoires among multiple tumor regions, matched nontumor lung and blood. The study linked features of the TCR repertoire to counts of nonsynonymous mutations, which were determined by whole-exome sequencing of tumor tissue. Both alpha and beta chains were TCR-sequenced in approximately 220 tumor regions, 64 matched nontumor lung samples and 56 PBMC samples obtained at surgery.

Study-wide findings and limitations: Estimated TCR-seq coverage of tumor T cells was only about 6.5% for alpha chains and around 14% for beta chains. Additional single-cell paired TCR alpha and beta sequencing was considered necessary to confirm, at a functional level, the hypothesis that regional TCRs recognize regional mutations. The count of ubiquitous expanded TCRs correlated with the count of ubiquitous nonsynonymous mutations, and the count of regional expanded TCRs correlated with the count of regional nonsynonymous mutations. A correlation was observed between the number of expanded intratumoral alpha and beta TCRs and the tumor nonsynonymous mutation count.

The method behind the library was 5' RACE. Sequencing instrument: NextSeq 500. To allow correction of PCR and sequencing errors, the TCR library protocol tagged every TCR cDNA molecule with a unique molecular identifier. As for how the authors treated the data: Decombinator tools were used for TCR identification, UMI-based error correction and CDR3 extraction. TCRs above a frequency of 2 per 1,000, corresponding to the top 1% of the tumor frequency distribution, were defined as expanded. Expanded tumor TCRs statistically deemed absent (corrected P<0.05) from at least one tumor region were classed as regional, and all other expanded tumor TCRs were classed as ubiquitous. Renyi diversity was computed with the R vegan package after each repertoire had been subsampled 100 times to 5,000 TCRs. To build CDR3 similarity networks, amino acid triplet string-kernel similarity was used, and CDR3s were connected when their pairwise similarity was above 0.82. TCRdb reanalyzed the raw reads on its own, using fastp at Q25 for trimming and MiXCR for clone calling, and kept in-frame beta chains. Here each entry gathers all rows of one CDR3 protein and keeps the most common genes and DNA. These V and J calls derive from TCRdb rather than the authors' analysis. The sample table holds 4,000 or so distinct CDR3 sequences, of which around 9.4% were seen once. The ten most abundant clones make up 28% of the sample.

Recombination joined TRBV6-5 with TRBJ2-2; 9 central nucleotides agree with TRBD1. This TCR derives from a male donor with early-stage non-small cell lung cancer. The sample in question was lung tumor tissue, obtained at surgery. The CDR3 protein: CASRATGGGSTGELFF. In nucleotides, the sequence is TGTGCCAGCAGAGCGACAGGGGGGGGTAGCACCGGGGAGCTGTTTTTT.